This TCR beta chain was observed in a study of monozygotic twins with inflammatory bowel disease. Overall study findings and caveats: No separation of different T cell subtypes was possible.

As to this clonotype: Antigen specificity is unknown.

This CDR3 contains 17 residues. Germline assignment: CDR1 MGHRA and CDR2 YSYEKL. TCRdb reanalyzed the 5' RACE reads, giving one entry per CDR3 protein sequence and no DNA. This listing includes roughly 200,000 distinct CDR3 sequences. The chain recombines TRBV4-1 with TRBJ2-3; TCRdb's D call, TRBD2, is unchecked because there is no DNA. The sequence derives from a human donor with ulcerative colitis or Crohn's disease, or a healthy co-twin of an affected twin (not recorded which). The specimen sequenced was blood. CDR3: CASSHQRLAGGGDTQYF.